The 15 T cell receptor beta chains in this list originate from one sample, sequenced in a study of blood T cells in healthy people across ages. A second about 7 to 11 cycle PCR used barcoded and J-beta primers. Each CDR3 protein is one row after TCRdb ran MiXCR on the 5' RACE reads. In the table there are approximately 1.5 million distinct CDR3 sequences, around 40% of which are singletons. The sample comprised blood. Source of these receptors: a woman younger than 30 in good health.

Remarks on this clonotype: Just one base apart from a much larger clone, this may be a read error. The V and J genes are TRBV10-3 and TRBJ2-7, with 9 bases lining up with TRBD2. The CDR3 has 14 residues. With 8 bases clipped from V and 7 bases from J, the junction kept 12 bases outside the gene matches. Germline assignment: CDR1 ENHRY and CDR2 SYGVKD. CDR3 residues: CAISRAGGYNEQYF. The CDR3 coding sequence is TGTGCCATCTCACGAGCGGGGGGTTACAATGAGCAGTACTTC.

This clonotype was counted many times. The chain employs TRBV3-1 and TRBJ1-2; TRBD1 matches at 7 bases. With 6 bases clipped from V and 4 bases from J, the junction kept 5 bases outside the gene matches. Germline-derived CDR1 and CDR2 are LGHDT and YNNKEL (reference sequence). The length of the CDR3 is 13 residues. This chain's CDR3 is CASSYGTAYGYTF. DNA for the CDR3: TGTGCCAGCAGTTACGGGACAGCCTATGGCTACACCTTC. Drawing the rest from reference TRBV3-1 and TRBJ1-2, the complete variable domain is DTAVSQTPKYLVTQMGNDKSIKCEQNLGHDTMYWYKQDSKKFLKIMFSYNNKELIINETVPNRFSPKSPDKAHLNLHINSLELGDSAVYFCASSYGTAYGYTFGSGTRLTVV.

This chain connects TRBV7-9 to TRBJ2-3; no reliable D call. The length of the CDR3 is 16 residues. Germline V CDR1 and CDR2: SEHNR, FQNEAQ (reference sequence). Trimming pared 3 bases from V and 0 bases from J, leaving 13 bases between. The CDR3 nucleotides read TGTGCCAGCAGCTTTATTCAGGAGCTCAGCACAGATACGCAGTATTTT. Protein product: CASSFIQELSTDTQYF. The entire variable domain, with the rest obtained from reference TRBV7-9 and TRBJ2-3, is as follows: DTGVSQNPRHKITKRGQNVTFRCDPISEHNRLYWYRQTLGQGPEFLTYFQNEAQLEKSRLLSDRFSAERPKGSFSTLEIQRTEQGDSAMYLCASSFIQELSTDTQYFGPGTRLTVL.

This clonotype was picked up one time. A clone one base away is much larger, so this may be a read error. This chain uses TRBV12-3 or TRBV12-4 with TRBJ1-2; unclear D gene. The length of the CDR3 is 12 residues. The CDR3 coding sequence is TGTGCCGGCAGTCCTGACCTGGCAGGCTACACCTTC. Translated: CAGSPDLAGYTF.

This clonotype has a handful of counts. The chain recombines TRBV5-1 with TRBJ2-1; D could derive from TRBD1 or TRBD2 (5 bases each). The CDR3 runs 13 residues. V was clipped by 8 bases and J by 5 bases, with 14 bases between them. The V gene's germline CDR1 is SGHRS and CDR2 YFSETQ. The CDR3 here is CASRAGTDNEQFF. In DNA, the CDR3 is TGCGCCAGTCGTGCCGGGACGGACAATGAGCAGTTCTTC.

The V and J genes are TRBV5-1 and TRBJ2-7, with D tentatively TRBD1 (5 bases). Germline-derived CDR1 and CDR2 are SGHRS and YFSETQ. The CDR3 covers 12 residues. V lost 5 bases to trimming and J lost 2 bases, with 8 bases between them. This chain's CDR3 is CASRDTTYEQYF. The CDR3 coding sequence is TGCGCCAGCAGGGACACTACCTACGAGCAGTACTTC.

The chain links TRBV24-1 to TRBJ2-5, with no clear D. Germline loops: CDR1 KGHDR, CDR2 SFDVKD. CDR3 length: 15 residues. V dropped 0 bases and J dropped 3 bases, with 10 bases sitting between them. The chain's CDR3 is CATSDLADIEETQYF. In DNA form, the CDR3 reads TGTGCCACCAGTGATTTGGCGGATATAGAAGAGACCCAGTACTTC.

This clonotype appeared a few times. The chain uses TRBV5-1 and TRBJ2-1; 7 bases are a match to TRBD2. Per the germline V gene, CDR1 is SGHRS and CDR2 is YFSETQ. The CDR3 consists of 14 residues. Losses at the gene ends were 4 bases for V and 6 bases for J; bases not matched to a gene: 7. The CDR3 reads CASSLQGGSNEQFF. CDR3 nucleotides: TGCGCCAGCAGCCTCCAGGGAGGGAGCAATGAGCAGTTCTTC.

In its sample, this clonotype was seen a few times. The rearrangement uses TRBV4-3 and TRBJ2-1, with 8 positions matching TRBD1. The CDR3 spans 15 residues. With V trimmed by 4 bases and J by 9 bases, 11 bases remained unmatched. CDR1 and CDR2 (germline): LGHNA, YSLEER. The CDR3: CASSPGQGRASEQFF. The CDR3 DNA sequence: TGCGCCAGCAGCCCCGGACAGGGAAGGGCCAGTGAGCAGTTCTTC.

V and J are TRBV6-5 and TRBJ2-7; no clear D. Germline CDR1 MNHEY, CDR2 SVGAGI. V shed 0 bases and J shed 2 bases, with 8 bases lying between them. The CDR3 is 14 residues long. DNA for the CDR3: TGTGCCAGCAGTTACTCGTTCGGACCCTACGAGCAGTACTTC. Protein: CASSYSFGPYEQYF.

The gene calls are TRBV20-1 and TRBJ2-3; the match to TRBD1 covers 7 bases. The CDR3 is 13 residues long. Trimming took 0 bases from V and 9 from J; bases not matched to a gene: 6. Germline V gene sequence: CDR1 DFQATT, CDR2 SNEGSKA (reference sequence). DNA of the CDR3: TGCAGTGCTAGAGAATGGGACAGTCTGACGCAGTATTTT. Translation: CSAREWDSLTQYF.

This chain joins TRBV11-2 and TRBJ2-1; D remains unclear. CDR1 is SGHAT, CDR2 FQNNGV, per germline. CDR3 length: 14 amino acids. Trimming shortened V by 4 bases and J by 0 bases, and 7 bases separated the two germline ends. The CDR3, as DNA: TGTGCCAGCAGCTCCTCGATCTCCTACAATGAGCAGTTCTTC. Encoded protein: CASSSSISYNEQFF.

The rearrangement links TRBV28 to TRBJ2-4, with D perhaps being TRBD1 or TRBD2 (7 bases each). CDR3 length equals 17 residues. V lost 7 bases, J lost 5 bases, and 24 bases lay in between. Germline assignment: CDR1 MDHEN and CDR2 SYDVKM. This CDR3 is CASTSSGGGTAQNIQYF. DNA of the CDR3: TGTGCCAGCACCTCTAGCGGAGGGGGCACCGCCCAAAACATTCAGTACTTC.

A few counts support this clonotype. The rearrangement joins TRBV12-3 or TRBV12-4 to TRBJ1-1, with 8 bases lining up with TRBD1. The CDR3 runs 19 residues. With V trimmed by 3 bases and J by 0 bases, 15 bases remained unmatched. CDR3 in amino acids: CASSFTPGQEAPLNTEAFF. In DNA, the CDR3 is TGTGCCAGCAGTTTCACACCGGGACAGGAGGCCCCCCTGAACACTGAAGCTTTCTTT.

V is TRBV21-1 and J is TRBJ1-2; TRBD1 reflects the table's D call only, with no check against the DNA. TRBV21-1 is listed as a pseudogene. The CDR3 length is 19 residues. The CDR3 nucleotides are TGTGCCAGCAGCAGACGGACAGAAAGCCACCGACCTGCTAACTATGGCTACACCTTC. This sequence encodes CASSRRTESHRPANYGYTF.